The clone carrying this T cell receptor beta chain was counted between two and nine times. No antigen is known for it. Generated by immunoSEQ multiplex PCR, the TCRdb table keeps only in-frame clones and is missing some. The sample carries approximately 70,000 clones, roughly 86% recorded once. This record belongs to a study of OX40 agonist ivuxolimab in advanced cancers. The overall study: Partial responses, seen in three patients, involved one hepatocellular carcinoma and two cutaneous melanomas.

Whole-study results and caveats: Among expanded peripheral T cells, antigen specificity went undetermined.

Trimming shortened V by 3 bases and J by 0 bases, and 8 bases separated the two germline ends. Germline assignment: CDR1 SGHNT and CDR2 YENEEA. The CDR3 is made up of 15 amino acids. The starting material was CD4+ or CD8+ T cells sorted from blood, obtained in a trial of the OX40 agonist ivuxolimab. The chain recombines TRBV11-3 with TRBJ2-2, with a weak D call TRBD2 (6 bases). The receptor was derived from an adult with an advanced solid tumor such as melanoma, head and neck, liver or kidney cancer. CDR3 sequence: CASSFAGSNTGELFF. The CDR3 coding sequence is TGTGCCAGCAGCTTCGCGGGATCGAACACCGGGGAGCTGTTTTTT.